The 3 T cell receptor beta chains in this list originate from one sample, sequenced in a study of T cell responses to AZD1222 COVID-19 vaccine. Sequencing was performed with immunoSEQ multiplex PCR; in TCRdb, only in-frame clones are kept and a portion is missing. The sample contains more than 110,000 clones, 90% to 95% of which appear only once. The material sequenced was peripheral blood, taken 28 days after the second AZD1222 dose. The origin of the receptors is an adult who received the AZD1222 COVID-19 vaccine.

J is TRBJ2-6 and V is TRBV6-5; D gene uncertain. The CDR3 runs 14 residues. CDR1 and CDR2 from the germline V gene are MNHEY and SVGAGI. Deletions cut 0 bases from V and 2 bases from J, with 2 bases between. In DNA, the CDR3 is TGTGCCAGCAGTTACTCTACTGGGGCCAACGTCCTGACTTTC. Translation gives CASSYSTGANVLTF.

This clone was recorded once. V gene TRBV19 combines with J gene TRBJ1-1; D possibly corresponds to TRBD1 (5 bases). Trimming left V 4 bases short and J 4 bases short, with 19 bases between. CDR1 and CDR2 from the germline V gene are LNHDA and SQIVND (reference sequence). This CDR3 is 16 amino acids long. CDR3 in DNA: TGTGCCAGTAGTACTAGGTCGGTGGGGGGGACCACTGAAGCTTTCTTT. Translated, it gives CASSTRSVGGTTEAFF.

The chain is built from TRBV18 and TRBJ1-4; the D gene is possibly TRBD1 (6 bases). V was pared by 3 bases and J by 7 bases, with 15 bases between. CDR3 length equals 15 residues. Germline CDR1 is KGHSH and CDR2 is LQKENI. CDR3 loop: CASSPAGAGGEKLFF. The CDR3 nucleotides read TGTGCCAGCTCACCCGCGGGGGCTGGGGGTGAAAAACTGTTTTTT.